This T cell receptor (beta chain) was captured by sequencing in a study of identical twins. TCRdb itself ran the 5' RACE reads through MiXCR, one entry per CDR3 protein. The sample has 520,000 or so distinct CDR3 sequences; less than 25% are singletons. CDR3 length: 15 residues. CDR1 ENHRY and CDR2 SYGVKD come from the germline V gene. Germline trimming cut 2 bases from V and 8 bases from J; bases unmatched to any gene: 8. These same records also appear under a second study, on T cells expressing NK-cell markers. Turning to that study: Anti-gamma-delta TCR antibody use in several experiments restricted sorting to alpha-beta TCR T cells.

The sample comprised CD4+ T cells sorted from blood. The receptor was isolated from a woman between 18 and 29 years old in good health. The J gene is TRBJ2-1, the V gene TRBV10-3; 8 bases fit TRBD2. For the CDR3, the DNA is TGTGCCATCAGTGAGCCAAAAGCGGGAGCGGATGAGCAGTTCTTC. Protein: CAISEPKAGADEQFF.